Sequencing of this TCR beta chain was carried out in a study of beta chain features in type 1 diabetes. Study in general: Sorted cells examined across all samples numbered some 98 million. Study-level results: For patients, the naive, central memory and Treg TCRB repertoires appeared more alike than for healthy donors.

As for this clone: Its matching antigen is unknown.

Sequencing targeted expressed TCRB transcripts, as all isolated RNA had been reverse transcribed. The average output of naive, central memory and regulatory T cell samples was 3.6 million or so reads. Assay used: immunoSEQ multiplex PCR; TCRdb lists only in-frame clones, some missing. The repertoire includes hundreds of thousands of clones, under 70% of them detected once, and around 0.05% sits in the top ten. With V trimmed by 6 bases and J by 3 bases, 4 bases remained unmatched. The CDR3 length is 15 residues. Germline V lookup: CDR1 KGHSH, CDR2 LQKENI. This TCR was recovered from a man younger than 40 in good health. The chain recombines TRBV18 with TRBJ2-5, with TRBD2 identical over 13 bases. The sample taken for sequencing was naive CD4+ T cells from blood. CDR3 sequence (DNA): TGTGCCAGCTCGGAGGGACTAGCGGGAAAAGAGACCCAGTACTTC. It is translated as CASSEGLAGKETQYF.